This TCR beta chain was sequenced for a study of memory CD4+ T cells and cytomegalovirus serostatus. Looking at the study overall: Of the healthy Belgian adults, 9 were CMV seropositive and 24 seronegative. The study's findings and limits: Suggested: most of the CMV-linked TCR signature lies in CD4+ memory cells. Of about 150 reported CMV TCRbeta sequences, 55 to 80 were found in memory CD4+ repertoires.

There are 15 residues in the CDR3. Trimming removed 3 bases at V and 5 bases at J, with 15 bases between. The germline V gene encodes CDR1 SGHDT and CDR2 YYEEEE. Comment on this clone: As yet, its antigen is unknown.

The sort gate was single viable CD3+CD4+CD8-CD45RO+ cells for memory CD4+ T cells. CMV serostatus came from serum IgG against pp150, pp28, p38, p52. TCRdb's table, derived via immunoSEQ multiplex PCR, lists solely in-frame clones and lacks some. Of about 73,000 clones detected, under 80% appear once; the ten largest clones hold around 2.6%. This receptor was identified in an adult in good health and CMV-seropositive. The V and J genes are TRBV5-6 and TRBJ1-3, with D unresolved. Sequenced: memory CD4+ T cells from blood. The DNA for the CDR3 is TGTGCCAGCAGCTCGTACGGGAGAAAACGAAACACCATATATTTT. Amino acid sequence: CASSSYGRKRNTIYF. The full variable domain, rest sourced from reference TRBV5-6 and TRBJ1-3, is DAGVTQSPTHLIKTRGQQVTLRCSPKSGHDTVSWYQQALGQGPQFIFQYYEEEERQRGNFPDRFSGHQFPNYSSELNVNALLLGDSALYLCASSSYGRKRNTIYFGEGSWLTVV.